This TCR beta chain was found in a study of T-cell memory formation after mild COVID-19. Study context: Largely, TCR clusters stayed within a single donor. Study conclusions and caveats: Mainly in CM and EM were contracting CD4+ clones; CD8+ were in EMRA.

It was 5'RACE with constant-segment primers that produced the TCR alpha and TCR beta cDNA libraries, which carried sample barcodes and UMIs. Using its own MiXCR run on the 5' RACE reads, TCRdb lists one record per CDR3 protein. Among 200,000 to 300,000 distinct CDR3 sequences, roughly a sixth were seen once, and the ten largest hold 22%. With regard to this clonotype: Its antigen is undetermined.

This TCR was sampled from a man aged 18 to 30 who had mild COVID-19 (a few samples of this study predate the infection). Cell type and time point are not known. The sequenced sample was PBMCs or a T cell subset sorted from them (not recorded which).

Written as DNA, the CDR3 is TGTGCCAGCAGTTACGGGGTCGGCAGCACAGATACGCAGTATTTT. It is translated as CASSYGVGSTDTQYF. This chain uses TRBV6-2 or TRBV6-3 with TRBJ2-3, with D uncertain. Trimming stripped 2 bases from V and 0 bases from J, with 9 bases between. The CDR3 contains 15 residues. Germline CDR1 MNHEY, CDR2 SVGEGT.